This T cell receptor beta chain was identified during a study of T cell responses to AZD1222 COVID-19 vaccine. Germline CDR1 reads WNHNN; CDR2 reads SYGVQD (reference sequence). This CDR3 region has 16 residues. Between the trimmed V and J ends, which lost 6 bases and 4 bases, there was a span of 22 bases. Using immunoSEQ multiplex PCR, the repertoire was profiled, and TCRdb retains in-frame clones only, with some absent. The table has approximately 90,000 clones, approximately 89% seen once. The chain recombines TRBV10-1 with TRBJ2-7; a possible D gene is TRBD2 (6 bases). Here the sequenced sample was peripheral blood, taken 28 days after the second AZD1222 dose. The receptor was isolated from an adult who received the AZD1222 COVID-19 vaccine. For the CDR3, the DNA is TGCGCCAGCAGAATAACCCTCCCCGGAGGGGAGTACGAGCAGTACTTC. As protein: CASRITLPGGEYEQYF.